This passage covers 3 T cell receptor beta chains from one sample sequenced in a study of blood T cell repertoires in COVID-19. Clones were sequenced by immunoSEQ multiplex PCR, and TCRdb holds only the in-frame ones, with some missing. The table records some 220,000 clones, over 80% of them present only once. Source material: peripheral blood. These receptor sequences come from a woman in her twenties or thirties with COVID-19, enrolled during active disease.

This chain joins TRBV29-1 and TRBJ1-1; D is perhaps TRBD1 (5 bases). The germline CDR1 and CDR2 sequences are SQVTM and ANQGSEA. The CDR3 sequence is 13 residues long. The V end lost 2 bases, the J end lost 0 bases, and 7 bases lay between the germline ends. This CDR3 is CSVERQLNTEAFF. The CDR3 bases are TGCAGCGTTGAACGACAGTTGAACACTGAAGCTTTCTTT. Using reference TRBV29-1 and TRBJ1-1 for the parts outside the CDR3, the full variable domain is SAVISQKPSRDICQRGTSLTIQCQVDSQVTMMFWYRQQPGQSLTLIATANQGSEATYESGFVIDKFPISRPNLTFSTLTVSNMSPEDSSIYLCSVERQLNTEAFFGQGTRLTVV.

The chain uses TRBV6-6 and TRBJ2-2, with TRBD2 as a possible D gene (6 bases). Germline V gene lookup returns CDR1 MNHNY and CDR2 SVGAGI (reference sequence). V was shortened by 0 bases and J by 6 bases, with 8 bases between the two germline ends. The CDR3 contains 14 residues. The CDR3 is CASSYSREAGELFF. DNA for the CDR3: TGTGCCAGCAGTTACTCAAGGGAGGCCGGGGAGCTGTTTTTT.

V and J are TRBV9 and TRBJ2-4; D uncertain. Germline V gene sequence: CDR1 SGDLS, CDR2 YYNGEE. Trimming stripped 2 bases from V and 8 bases from J, with 8 bases between. The CDR3 runs to 12 residues. The DNA for the CDR3 is TGTGCCAGCAGCGTGAATGAGGACATTCAGTACTTC. Translation gives CASSVNEDIQYF.